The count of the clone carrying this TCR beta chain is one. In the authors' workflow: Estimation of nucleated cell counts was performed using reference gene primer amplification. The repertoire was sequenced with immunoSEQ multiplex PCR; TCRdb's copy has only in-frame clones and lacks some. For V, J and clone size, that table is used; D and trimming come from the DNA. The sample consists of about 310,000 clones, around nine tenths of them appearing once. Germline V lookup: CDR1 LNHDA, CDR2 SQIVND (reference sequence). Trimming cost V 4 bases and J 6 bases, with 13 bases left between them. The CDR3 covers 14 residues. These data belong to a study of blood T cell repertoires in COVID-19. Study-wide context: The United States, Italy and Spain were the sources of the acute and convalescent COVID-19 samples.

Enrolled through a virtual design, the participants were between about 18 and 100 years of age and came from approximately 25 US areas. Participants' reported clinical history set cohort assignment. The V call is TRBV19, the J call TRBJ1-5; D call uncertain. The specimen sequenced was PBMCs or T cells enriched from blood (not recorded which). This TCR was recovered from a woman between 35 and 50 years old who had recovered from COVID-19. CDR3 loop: CASSTLDSGQPQHF. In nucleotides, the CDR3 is TGTGCCAGTAGTACCCTAGACTCGGGTCAGCCCCAGCATTTT.